This record concerns one TCR beta chain sequence. What it binds is not known. Unique molecular identifiers were incorporated when the TCRbeta library was constructed. MiXCR, run by TCRdb on the PCR reads, gives a single entry per CDR3 protein. The data show approximately 350,000 distinct CDR3 sequences, around 16% seen once. This sample is part of a study of T-cell reconstitution after alpha-beta-depleted transplantation in children. Notes on the study in general: Alpha-beta T cells present about two months after transplant were reported to originate from several hundred expanded graft clones. At the one-year point after transplant, T-cell counts and TCRbeta diversity were found to come mostly from T cells that had been newly produced. Where some patients showed high TCRbeta diversity at day 60, it came from recipient T cells and thymic progenitors that had survived.

This TCR derives from a male patient under 10 years old who had a stem cell transplant for acute lymphoblastic leukemia, so the T cells may come from the graft donor. The source material was PBMCs, mostly from graft donor cells, sampled 360 days after TCRalphabeta/CD19-depleted stem cell transplant.

The CDR3 loop reads CAIREQGGETQYF. Written as DNA, the CDR3 is TGTGCCATCAGGGAACAGGGGGGAGAGACCCAGTACTTC. The chain links TRBV10-3 to TRBJ2-5; 8 nucleotides align to TRBD1. The CDR3 extends over 13 amino acids. The ends lost 6 bases at V and 4 bases at J; junction bases unmatched: 4. Germline V gene sequence: CDR1 ENHRY, CDR2 SYGVKD.